The sequence of this T cell receptor beta chain was determined in a study of blood T cell repertoires in COVID-19. In the study overall: Some COVID-19 samples were acute and others convalescent; all came from the United States, Italy and Spain.

This clone was detected only a few times. As originally analysed: From reference gene primer amplification, estimates of nucleated cell counts were derived. Measured with immunoSEQ multiplex PCR; TCRdb has only the in-frame clones, and not every one. D and trimming come from the DNA, and the V and J calls and clone size come from that table. The sample carries 150,000 or so clones, roughly 80% recorded once. V lost 5 bases and J 4 bases, leaving 8 bases between the germline ends. Per germline, CDR1 SQVTM and CDR2 ANQGSEA. The CDR3 length is 11 residues. The chain couples TRBV29-1 to TRBJ1-1; D is unclear. Material for sequencing was peripheral blood. The receptor was isolated from a woman aged 45-65 years with active or convalescent COVID-19. The CDR3 bases are TGCAGCGTTTCAGCGGCCACTGAAGCTTTCTTT. This gives the protein CSVSAATEAFF. Full variable domain (rest looked up from reference TRBV29-1 and TRBJ1-1): SAVISQKPSRDICQRGTSLTIQCQVDSQVTMMFWYRQQPGQSLTLIATANQGSEATYESGFVIDKFPISRPNLTFSTLTVSNMSPEDSSIYLCSVSAATEAFFGQGTRLTVV.